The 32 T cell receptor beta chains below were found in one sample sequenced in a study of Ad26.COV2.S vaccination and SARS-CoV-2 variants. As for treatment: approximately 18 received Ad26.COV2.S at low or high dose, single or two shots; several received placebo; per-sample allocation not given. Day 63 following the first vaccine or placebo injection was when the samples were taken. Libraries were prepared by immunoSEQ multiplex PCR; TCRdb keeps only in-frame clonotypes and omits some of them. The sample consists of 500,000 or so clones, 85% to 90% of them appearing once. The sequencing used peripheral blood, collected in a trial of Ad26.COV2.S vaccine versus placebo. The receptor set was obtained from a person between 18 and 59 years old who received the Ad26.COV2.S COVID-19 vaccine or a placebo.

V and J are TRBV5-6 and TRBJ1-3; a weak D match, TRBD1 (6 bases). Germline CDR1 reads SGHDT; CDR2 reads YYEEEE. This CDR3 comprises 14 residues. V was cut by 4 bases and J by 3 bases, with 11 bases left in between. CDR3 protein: CASSPGVFGNTIYF. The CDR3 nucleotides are TGTGCCAGCAGCCCAGGGGTTTTTGGAAACACCATATATTTT. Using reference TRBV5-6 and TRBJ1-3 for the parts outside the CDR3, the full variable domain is DAGVTQSPTHLIKTRGQQVTLRCSPKSGHDTVSWYQQALGQGPQFIFQYYEEEERQRGNFPDRFSGHQFPNYSSELNVNALLLGDSALYLCASSPGVFGNTIYFGEGSWLTVV.

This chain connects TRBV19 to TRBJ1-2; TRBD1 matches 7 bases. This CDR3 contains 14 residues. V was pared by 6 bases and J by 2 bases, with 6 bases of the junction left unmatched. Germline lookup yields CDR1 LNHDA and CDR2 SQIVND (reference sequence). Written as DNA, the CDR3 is TGTGCCAGTAGCCCGACAGGGTTAAACTATGGCTACACCTTC. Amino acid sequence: CASSPTGLNYGYTF.

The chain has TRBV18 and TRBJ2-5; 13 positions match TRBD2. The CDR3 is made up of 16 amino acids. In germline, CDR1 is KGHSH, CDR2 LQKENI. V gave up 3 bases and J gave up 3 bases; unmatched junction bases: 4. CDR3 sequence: CASSPSGTSGEETQYF. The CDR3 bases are TGTGCCAGCTCACCGTCCGGGACTAGCGGGGAAGAGACCCAGTACTTC.

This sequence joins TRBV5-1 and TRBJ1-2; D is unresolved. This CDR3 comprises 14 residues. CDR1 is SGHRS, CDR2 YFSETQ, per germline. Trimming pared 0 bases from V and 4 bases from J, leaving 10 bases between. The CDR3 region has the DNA TGCGCCAGCAGCTTGGGACAAACCCTCTATGGCTACACCTTC. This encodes CASSLGQTLYGYTF.

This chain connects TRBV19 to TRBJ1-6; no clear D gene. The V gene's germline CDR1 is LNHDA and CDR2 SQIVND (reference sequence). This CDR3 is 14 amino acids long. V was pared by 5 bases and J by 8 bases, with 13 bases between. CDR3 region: CASSQTFLHSPLHF. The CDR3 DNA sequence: TGTGCCAGTAGTCAGACTTTTTTGCATTCACCCCTCCACTTT. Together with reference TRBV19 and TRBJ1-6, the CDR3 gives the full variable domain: DGGITQSPKYLFRKEGQNVTLSCEQNLNHDAMYWYRQDPGQGLRLIYYSQIVNDFQKGDIAEGYSVSREKKESFPLTVTSAQKNPTAFYLCASSQTFLHSPLHFGNGTRLTVT.

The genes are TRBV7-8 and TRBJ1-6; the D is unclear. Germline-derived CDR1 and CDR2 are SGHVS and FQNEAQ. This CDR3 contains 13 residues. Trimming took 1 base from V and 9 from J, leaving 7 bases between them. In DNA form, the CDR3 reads TGTGCCAGCAGCTTAGAGAGGGCTTCACCCCTCCACTTT. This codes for CASSLERASPLHF.

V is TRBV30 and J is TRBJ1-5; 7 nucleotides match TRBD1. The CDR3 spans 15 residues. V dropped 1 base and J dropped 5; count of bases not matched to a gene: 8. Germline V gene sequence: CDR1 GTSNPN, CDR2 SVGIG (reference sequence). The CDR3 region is CAWSGRTGVHQPQHF. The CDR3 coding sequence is TGTGCCTGGAGTGGGAGAACAGGGGTCCATCAGCCCCAGCATTTT.

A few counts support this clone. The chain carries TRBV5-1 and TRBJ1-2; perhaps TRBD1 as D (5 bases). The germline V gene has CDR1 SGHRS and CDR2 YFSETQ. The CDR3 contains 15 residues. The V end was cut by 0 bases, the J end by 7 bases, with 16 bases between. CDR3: CASSLELGTAGGYTF. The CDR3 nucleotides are TGCGCCAGCAGCTTGGAATTAGGGACCGCGGGTGGCTACACCTTC.

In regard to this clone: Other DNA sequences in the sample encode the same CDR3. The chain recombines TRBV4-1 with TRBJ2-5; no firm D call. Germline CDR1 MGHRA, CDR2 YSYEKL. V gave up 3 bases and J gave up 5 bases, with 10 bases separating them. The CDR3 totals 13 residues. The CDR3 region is CASSQDTEETQYF. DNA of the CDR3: TGCGCCAGCAGCCAGGATACCGAGGAGACCCAGTACTTC.

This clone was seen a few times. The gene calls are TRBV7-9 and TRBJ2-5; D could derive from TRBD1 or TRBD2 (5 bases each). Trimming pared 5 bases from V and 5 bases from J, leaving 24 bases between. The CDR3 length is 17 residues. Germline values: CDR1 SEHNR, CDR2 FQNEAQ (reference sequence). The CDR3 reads CASSPPRDVTRGETQYF. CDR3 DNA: TGTGCCAGCAGCCCGCCCCGGGACGTCACCAGAGGGGAGACCCAGTACTTC.

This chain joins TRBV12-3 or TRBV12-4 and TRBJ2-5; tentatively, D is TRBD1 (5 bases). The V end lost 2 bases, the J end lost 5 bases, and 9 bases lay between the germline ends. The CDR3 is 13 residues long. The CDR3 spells CASSLSGMETQYF. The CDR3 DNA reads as TGTGCCAGCAGTTTATCAGGGATGGAGACCCAGTACTTC.

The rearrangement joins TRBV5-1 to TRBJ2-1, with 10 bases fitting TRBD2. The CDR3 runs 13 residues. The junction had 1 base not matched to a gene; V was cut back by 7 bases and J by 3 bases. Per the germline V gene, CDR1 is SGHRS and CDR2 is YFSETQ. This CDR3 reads CASSSGSYNEQFF. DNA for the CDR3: TGCGCCAGCTCTAGCGGGAGCTACAATGAGCAGTTCTTC.

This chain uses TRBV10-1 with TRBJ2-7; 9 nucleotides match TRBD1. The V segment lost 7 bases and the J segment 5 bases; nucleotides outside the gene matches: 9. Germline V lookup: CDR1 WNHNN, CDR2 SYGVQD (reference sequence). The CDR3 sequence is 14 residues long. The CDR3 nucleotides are TGCGCCAGCACTTACAGGGGGCCTCACAACGAGCAGTACTTC. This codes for CASTYRGPHNEQYF.

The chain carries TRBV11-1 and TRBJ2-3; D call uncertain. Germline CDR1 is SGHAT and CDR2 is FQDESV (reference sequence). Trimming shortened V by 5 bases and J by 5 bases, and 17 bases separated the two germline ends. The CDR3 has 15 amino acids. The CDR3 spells CASSRASYRVDTQYF. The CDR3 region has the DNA TGTGCCAGCAGCAGGGCGTCGTACCGGGTAGATACGCAGTATTTT.

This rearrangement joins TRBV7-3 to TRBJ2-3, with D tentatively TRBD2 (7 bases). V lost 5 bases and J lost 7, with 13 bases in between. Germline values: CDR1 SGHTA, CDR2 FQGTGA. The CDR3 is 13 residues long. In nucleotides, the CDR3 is TGTGCCAGCAGCGGGGGGGCCCACCATACGCAGTATTTT. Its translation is CASSGGAHHTQYF.

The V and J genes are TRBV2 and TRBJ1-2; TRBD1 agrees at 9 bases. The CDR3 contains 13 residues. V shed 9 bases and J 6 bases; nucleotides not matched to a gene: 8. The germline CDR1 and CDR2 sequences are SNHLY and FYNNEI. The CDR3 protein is CASSFTGGNGYTF. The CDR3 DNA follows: TGTGCCAGTAGTTTTACAGGGGGCAATGGCTACACCTTC.

CDR3 DNA: TGTGCCAGCAGTGGGAATGGGCTTAGGGAGACCCAGTACTTC. Residues: CASSGNGLRETQYF. The chain is built from TRBV28 and TRBJ2-5; D remains unclear. Germline CDR1 is MDHEN and CDR2 is SYDVKM. The V end was cut by 5 bases, the J end by 5 bases, with 15 bases between. The CDR3 runs 14 residues.

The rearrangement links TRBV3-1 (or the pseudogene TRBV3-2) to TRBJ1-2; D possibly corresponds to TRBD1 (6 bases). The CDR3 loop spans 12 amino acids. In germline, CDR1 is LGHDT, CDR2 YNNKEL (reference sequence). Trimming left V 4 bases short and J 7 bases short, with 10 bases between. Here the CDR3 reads CASSLQGGGYTF. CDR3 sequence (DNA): TGTGCCAGCAGCCTACAGGGCGGTGGCTACACCTTC.

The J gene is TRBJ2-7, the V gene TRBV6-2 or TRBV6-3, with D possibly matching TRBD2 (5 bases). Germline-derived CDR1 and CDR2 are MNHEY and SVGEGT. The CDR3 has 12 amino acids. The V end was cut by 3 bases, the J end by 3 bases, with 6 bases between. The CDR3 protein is CASSYRDYEQYV. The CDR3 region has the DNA TGTGCCAGCAGTTATCGGGACTACGAGCAGTACGTC.

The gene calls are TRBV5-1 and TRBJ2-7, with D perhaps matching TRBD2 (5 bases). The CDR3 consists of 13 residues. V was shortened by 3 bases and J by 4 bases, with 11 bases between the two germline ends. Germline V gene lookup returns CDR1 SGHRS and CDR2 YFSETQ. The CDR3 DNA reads TGCGCCAGCAGCTCCCGACGGGATTACGAGCAGTACTTC. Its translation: CASSSRRDYEQYF. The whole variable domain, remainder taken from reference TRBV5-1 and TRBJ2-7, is KAGVTQTPRYLIKTRGQQVTLSCSPISGHRSVSWYQQTPGQGLQFLFEYFSETQRNKGNFPGRFSGRQFSNSRSEMNVSTLELGDSALYLCASSSRRDYEQYFGPGTRLTVT.

In nucleotides, the CDR3 is TGTGCCAGCAGTGAAGGGACTAGCGCGGACGAGCAGTACTTC. Translated, it gives CASSEGTSADEQYF. The chain employs TRBV6-1 and TRBJ2-7; TRBD2 matches 9 bases. The V gene end was trimmed by 1 base and the J gene end by 5 bases; junction bases not matched to a gene: 3. The CDR3 extends over 14 amino acids. CDR1 MNHNS and CDR2 SASEGT come from the germline V gene.

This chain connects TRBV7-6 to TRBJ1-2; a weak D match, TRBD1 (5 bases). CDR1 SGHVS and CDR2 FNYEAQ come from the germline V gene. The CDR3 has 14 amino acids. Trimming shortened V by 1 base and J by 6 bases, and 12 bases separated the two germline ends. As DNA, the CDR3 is TGTGCCAGCAGCTTAGTCCAGGGCTCGGATGGCTACACCTTC. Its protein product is CASSLVQGSDGYTF.

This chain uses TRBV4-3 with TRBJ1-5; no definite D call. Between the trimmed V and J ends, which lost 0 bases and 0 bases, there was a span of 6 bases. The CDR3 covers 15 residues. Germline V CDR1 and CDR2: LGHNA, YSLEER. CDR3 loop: CASSQEGGSNQPQHF. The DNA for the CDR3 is TGCGCCAGCAGCCAAGAGGGTGGTAGCAATCAGCCCCAGCATTTT.

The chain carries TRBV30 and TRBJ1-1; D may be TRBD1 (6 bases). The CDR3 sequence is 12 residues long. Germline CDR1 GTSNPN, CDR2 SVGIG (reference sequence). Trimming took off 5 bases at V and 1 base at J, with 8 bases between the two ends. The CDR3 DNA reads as TGTGCCTGGGACAGGACGAACACTGAAGCTTTCTTT. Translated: CAWDRTNTEAFF.

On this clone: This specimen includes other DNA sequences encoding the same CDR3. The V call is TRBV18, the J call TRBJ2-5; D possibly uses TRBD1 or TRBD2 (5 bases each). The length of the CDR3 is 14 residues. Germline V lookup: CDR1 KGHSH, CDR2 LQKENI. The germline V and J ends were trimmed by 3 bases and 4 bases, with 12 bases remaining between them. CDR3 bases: TGTGCCAGCTCACCCAGGACCGGGGCAGAGACCCAGTACTTC. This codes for CASSPRTGAETQYF.

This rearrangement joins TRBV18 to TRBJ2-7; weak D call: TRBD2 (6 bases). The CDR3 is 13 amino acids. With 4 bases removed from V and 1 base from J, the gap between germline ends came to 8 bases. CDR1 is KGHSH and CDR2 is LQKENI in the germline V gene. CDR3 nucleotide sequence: TGTGCCAGCTCACTGGCGGGGTCCTACGAGCAGTACGTC. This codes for CASSLAGSYEQYV.

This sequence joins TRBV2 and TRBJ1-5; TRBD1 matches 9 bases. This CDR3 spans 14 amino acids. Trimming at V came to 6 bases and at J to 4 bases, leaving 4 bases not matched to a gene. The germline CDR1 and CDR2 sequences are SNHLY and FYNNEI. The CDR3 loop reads CASRADRGNQPQHF. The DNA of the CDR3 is TGTGCCAGCAGGGCGGACAGGGGTAATCAGCCCCAGCATTTT.

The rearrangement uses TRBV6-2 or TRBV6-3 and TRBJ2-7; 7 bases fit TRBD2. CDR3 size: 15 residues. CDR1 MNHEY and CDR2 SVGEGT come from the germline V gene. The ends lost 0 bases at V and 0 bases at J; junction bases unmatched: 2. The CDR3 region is CASSYSSGTSYEQYV. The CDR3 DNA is TGTGCCAGCAGTTACTCGAGCGGGACCTCCTACGAGCAGTACGTC.

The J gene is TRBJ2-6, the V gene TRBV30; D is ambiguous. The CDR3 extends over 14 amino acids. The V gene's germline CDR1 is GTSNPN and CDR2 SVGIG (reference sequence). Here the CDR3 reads CAKKRSSGANVLTF. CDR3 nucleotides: TGTGCAAAGAAAAGGAGCTCTGGGGCCAACGTCCTGACTTTC.

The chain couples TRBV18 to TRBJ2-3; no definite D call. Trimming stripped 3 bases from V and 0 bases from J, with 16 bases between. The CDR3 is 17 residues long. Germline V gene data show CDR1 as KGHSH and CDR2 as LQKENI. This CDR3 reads CASSPSLDRTSTDTQYF. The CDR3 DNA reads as TGTGCCAGCTCACCCTCGCTGGACCGAACTAGCACAGATACGCAGTATTTT.

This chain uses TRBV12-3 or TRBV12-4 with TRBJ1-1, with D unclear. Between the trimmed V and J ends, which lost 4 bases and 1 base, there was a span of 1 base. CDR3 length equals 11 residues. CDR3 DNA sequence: TGTGCCAGCAGTTCGAACACTGAAGCTTTCTTT. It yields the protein CASSSNTEAFF.

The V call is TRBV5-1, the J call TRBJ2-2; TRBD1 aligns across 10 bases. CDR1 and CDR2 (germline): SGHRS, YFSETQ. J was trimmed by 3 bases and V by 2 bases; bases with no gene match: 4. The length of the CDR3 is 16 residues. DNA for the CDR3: TGCGCCAGCAGCTTTCCGGGACAGGGGTACACCGGGGAGCTGTTTTTT. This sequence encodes CASSFPGQGYTGELFF.